The present entry profiles one T cell receptor beta chain with its context. What antigen it recognizes has not been identified. No base-level quality is on record; no much larger clone is a single base apart. According to the germline V gene (reference sequence), CDR1 reads PRHDT and CDR2 reads FYEKMQ. Counted from cysteine to phenylalanine, this CDR3 has 12 amino acids. Just CDR3 DNA is preserved here, 36 bases in frame from base 1. The junction carries 6 bases between V and J, which are trimmed by 0 bases and 7 bases respectively. TCRbeta CDR3 regions were amplified from genomic DNA by means of the immunoSEQ Assay, a bias-controlled multiplex PCR. The source study handled its data this way. Nucleated cell counts per sample were estimated from amplification of reference gene primers within the assay. To quantify the absolute abundance of each unique TCRbeta CDR3 rearrangement, sequence reads were collapsed and filtered. For each sample, productive Simpson clonality was calculated as the square root of Simpson's diversity index over productive rearrangements. TCRdb retrieved this table from immuneACCESS and kept in-frame rearrangements only. Not all clones are present; in checked studies, unresolved V genes account for under half, and no reason is known for the remainder. V, J and clone size derive from that table, while D and trimming were established from the DNA sequence. In this sample the table shows hundreds of thousands of clones, about 86% of which occur a single time. About 7.6% of the sample goes to the ten largest clones.

One collaborating source in Seattle enrolled patients while the patients were actively infected and followed the patients over time throughout the course of disease. The collaborating institutions used their own protocols to collect whole blood in K2EDTA tubes. For TCRbeta analysis, collaborator samples were shipped as frozen whole blood, as isolated PBMCs, or as DNA extracted from either sample type. This record belongs to a study of blood T cell repertoires in COVID-19 (dated by TCRdb to about 2020). Background on the whole study: The collaborator samples originated in the United States, Italy and Spain and spanned the acute and convalescent phases of COVID-19. The material from the prospective study consisted of cDNA or gDNA derived from T cells, B-cell-depleted T cells, or PBMCs. The dataset comprised deeply sampled blood TCRbeta repertoires from subjects exposed to, actively infected with, or recovered from COVID-19. The repertoires were made available in a free public database intended to serve as a resource for research on the immune response to SARS-CoV-2. The samples were drawn from the first 160 participants of the ongoing ImmuneRACE study and from more than 1,000 subjects provided by 6 global collaborators. The sample metadata nearly always contained a de-identified subject ID, COVID-19 status, age in years and sex. Where available, HLA class I and class II types were obtained from metadata supplied by the sample provider rather than from assay-based typing.

What the work shows at the level of the full study, not this receptor alone: How much clinical and demographic metadata was included differed by source and by participant, and the metadata was provided uncurated.

The receptor's source is a woman aged 55-70 years with COVID-19, enrolled during active disease. The chain joins TRBV13 to TRBJ1-2, with the D segment identity uncertain. The sample consisted of peripheral blood. The DNA is TGTGCCAGCAGCTTAGGCCTAACTGGCTACACCTTC. The translation is CASSLGLTGYTF.